What follows are 15 T cell receptor beta chains derived from one specimen sequenced in a study of blood T cell repertoires in COVID-19. The assay was immunoSEQ multiplex PCR, and TCRdb's table has in-frame clones only and misses some. This sample carries hundreds of thousands of clones, around nine tenths of them seen once, and the ten largest clones take 1.3%. The sequencing input was peripheral blood. These receptors all come from a man between 65 and 85 years old with acute or convalescent COVID-19.

The chain uses TRBV18 and TRBJ2-1, with D unresolved. Germline CDR1 and CDR2: KGHSH and LQKENI. Trimming shortened V by 2 bases and J by 6 bases, and 11 bases separated the two germline ends. This CDR3 spans 14 amino acids. CDR3 amino acids: CASSPAVTFNEQFF. As DNA, the CDR3 is TGTGCCAGCTCACCAGCCGTGACATTCAATGAGCAGTTCTTC.

This clone was detected only once. The chain has TRBV5-1 and TRBJ2-1; 8 bases are shared with TRBD1. The CDR3 spans 16 residues. The V gene end was trimmed by 4 bases and the J gene end by 5 bases; junction bases not matched to a gene: 11. Germline V lookup: CDR1 SGHRS, CDR2 YFSETQ. The CDR3 loop reads CASSLGQGFPHNEQFF. CDR3 nucleotides: TGCGCCAGCAGCCTCGGACAGGGTTTCCCCCACAATGAGCAGTTCTTC.

V and J are TRBV7-8 and TRBJ2-7; TRBD2 aligns across 7 bases. Germline assignment: CDR1 SGHVS and CDR2 FQNEAQ. V dropped 5 bases and J dropped 1; count of bases not matched to a gene: 8. The CDR3 totals 15 residues. The CDR3 DNA reads TGTGCCAGCAGCCCGAGCGGGATTGTTTCCTACGAGCAGTACTTC. Protein product: CASSPSGIVSYEQYF.

Only one count was recorded for this clone. This CDR3 is CASSTGGTARPPSTDTQYF. The DNA of the CDR3 is TGTGCCAGTAGTACAGGGGGAACGGCTCGCCCTCCTAGCACAGATACGCAGTATTTT. The V call is TRBV19, the J call TRBJ2-3; TRBD1 matches at 7 bases. The CDR3 length is 19 residues. The V and J ends lost 4 bases and 0 bases, in that order; junction bases with no gene match: 16. Per the germline V gene, CDR1 is LNHDA and CDR2 is SQIVND (reference sequence).

This chain joins TRBV4-1 and TRBJ2-6; possible D gene TRBD1, 7 bases. The CDR3 has 19 amino acids. V shed 1 base and J shed 1 base, with 17 bases lying between them. The V gene's germline CDR1 is MGHRA and CDR2 YSYEKL. This CDR3 reads CASSQAPGGFRSGANVLTF. In DNA form, the CDR3 reads TGCGCCAGCAGCCAAGCCCCAGGGGGGTTCCGGTCTGGGGCCAACGTCCTGACTTTC.

This chain uses TRBV2 with TRBJ2-4; 9 nucleotides agree with TRBD2. CDR1 is SNHLY, CDR2 FYNNEI, per germline. This CDR3 is 11 amino acids long. The trim removed 8 bases at V and 10 bases at J, leaving 3 bases unmatched. CDR3 nucleotide sequence: TGTGCCAGCGGCGGGGGGGGGATTCAGTACTTC. This translates into CASGGGGIQYF. The full variable domain, rest sourced from reference TRBV2 and TRBJ2-4, is EPEVTQTPSHQVTQMGQEVILRCVPISNHLYFYWYRQILGQKVEFLVSFYNNEISEKSEIFDDQFSVERPDGSNFTLKIRSTKLEDSAMYFCASGGGGIQYFGAGTRLSVL.

This chain connects TRBV5-1 to TRBJ2-2; TRBD1 aligns across 7 bases. Germline CDR1 and CDR2: SGHRS and YFSETQ. With V trimmed by 0 bases and J by 3 bases, 2 bases remained unmatched. The CDR3 totals 15 residues. CDR3 DNA: TGCGCCAGCAGCTTGGGACAGGGAGACACCGGGGAGCTGTTTTTT. It translates to CASSLGQGDTGELFF.

The chain is built from TRBV5-4 and TRBJ2-5; D is perhaps TRBD1 (5 bases). Germline CDR1 is SGHNT and CDR2 is YYREEE (reference sequence). CDR3 length equals 13 residues. V lost 3 bases and J 4 bases, leaving 10 bases between the germline ends. Here the CDR3 DNA reads TGTGCCAGCAGCTCCAGGGTGGTAGAGACCCAGTACTTC. Translating gives CASSSRVVETQYF. Combining the CDR3 with reference TRBV5-4 and TRBJ2-5 gives the whole variable domain ETGVTQSPTHLIKTRGQQVTLRCSSQSGHNTVSWYQQALGQGPQFIFQYYREEENGRGNFPPRFSGLQFPNYSSELNVNALELDDSALYLCASSSRVVETQYFGPGTRLLVL.

This rearrangement joins TRBV27 to TRBJ2-3; the D gene is possibly TRBD2 (6 bases). The germline V gene encodes CDR1 MNHEY and CDR2 SMNVEV (reference sequence). V was clipped by 7 bases and J by 3 bases, with 17 bases between them. CDR3 length: 15 residues. CDR3 region: CASKWAAGRTDTQYF. Written as DNA, the CDR3 is TGTGCCAGCAAGTGGGCGGCAGGGAGGACAGATACGCAGTATTTT.

The chain joins TRBV4-2 to TRBJ1-4; 9 positions agree with TRBD1. Trimming took 1 base from V and 0 from J; bases not matched to a gene: 3. CDR3 length: 17 residues. Germline values: CDR1 LGHNA, CDR2 YNFKEQ. CDR3 region: CASSQVTGGATNEKLFF. The CDR3 DNA reads TGTGCCAGCAGCCAAGTTACAGGGGGCGCAACTAATGAAAAACTGTTTTTT.

The chain couples TRBV27 to TRBJ2-3; TRBD2 aligns across 14 bases. The germline V gene encodes CDR1 MNHEY and CDR2 SMNVEV (reference sequence). V gave up 6 bases and J gave up 2 bases; unmatched junction bases: 7. This CDR3 region has 17 residues. The CDR3 DNA sequence: TGTGCCAGCAGAAGACTAGCGGGGGGGCAGAACACAGATACGCAGTATTTT. This codes for CASRRLAGGQNTDTQYF.

The chain employs TRBV28 and TRBJ2-3, with 7 bases fitting TRBD1. V shed 2 bases and J 2 bases; nucleotides not matched to a gene: 19. CDR3 length: 20 residues. In germline, CDR1 is MDHEN, CDR2 SYDVKM. Here the CDR3 DNA reads TGTGCCAGCAGTTTAGCTCGGATCTCGGCCCGACAGGGTAACACAGATACGCAGTATTTT. Residues: CASSLARISARQGNTDTQYF.

V and J are TRBV5-1 and TRBJ1-3; 7 nucleotides match TRBD1. The CDR3 is 16 amino acids. Trimming at V came to 0 bases and at J to 0 bases, leaving 3 bases not matched to a gene. Germline CDR1 is SGHRS and CDR2 is YFSETQ. The CDR3 is CASSLAGTVSGNTIYF. CDR3 nucleotides: TGCGCCAGCAGCTTGGCCGGGACAGTCTCTGGAAACACCATATATTTT.

V usage is TRBV30 and J usage is TRBJ1-6, with D possibly TRBD1 on 5 matching bases. The V end lost 4 bases, the J end lost 10 bases, and 17 bases lay between the germline ends. The germline CDR1 and CDR2 sequences are GTSNPN and SVGIG (reference sequence). The CDR3 extends over 14 amino acids. CDR3: CAWTTVSIDSPLHF. The CDR3 DNA reads TGTGCCTGGACGACAGTATCGATCGACTCACCCCTCCACTTT.

The chain couples TRBV7-7 to TRBJ2-7, with a tentative D call TRBD1 (5 bases). Germline loops: CDR1 SSHAT, CDR2 FNYEAQ (reference sequence). Trimming left V 5 bases short and J 0 bases short, with 23 bases between. The CDR3 sequence is 18 residues long. The CDR3 sequence: CASSPYTPTVSSSYEQYF. The CDR3 DNA is TGTGCCAGCAGCCCCTATACCCCGACAGTGTCTAGCTCCTACGAGCAGTACTTC.